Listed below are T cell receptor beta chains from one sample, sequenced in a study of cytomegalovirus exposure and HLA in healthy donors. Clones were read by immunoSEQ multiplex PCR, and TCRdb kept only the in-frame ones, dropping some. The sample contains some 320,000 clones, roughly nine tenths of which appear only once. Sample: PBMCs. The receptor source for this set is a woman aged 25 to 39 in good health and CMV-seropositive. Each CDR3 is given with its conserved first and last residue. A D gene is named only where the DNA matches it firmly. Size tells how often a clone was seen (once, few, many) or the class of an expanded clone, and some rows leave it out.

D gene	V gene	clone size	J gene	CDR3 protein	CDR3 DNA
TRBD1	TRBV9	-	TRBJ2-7	CASSVTTGAYEQYF	TGTGCCAGCAGCGTGACGACAGGGGCCTACGAGCAGTACTTC
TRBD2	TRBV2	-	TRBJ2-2	CASSALGSGGTGELFF	TGTGCCAGCAGCGCTCTGGGGAGCGGGGGGACCGGGGAGCTGTTTTTT
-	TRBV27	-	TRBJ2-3	CASSFLSTGSPDTQYF	TGTGCCAGCAGTTTTCTCTCAACAGGATCCCCAGATACGCAGTATTTT
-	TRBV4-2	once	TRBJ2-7	CASSFSPSAEQYF	TGTGCCAGCAGCTTCAGTCCTTCTGCCGAGCAGTACTTC
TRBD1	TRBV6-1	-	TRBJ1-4	CASSDPGGRPTNEKLFF	TGTGCCAGCAGTGATCCAGGGGGCCGACCCACTAATGAAAAACTGTTTTTT
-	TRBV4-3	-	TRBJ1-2	CASSQETLLDYGYTF	TGCGCCAGCAGCCAAGAAACTCTTCTCGACTATGGCTACACCTTC
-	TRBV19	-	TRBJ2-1	CASSFLDSYNEQFF	TGTGCCAGTAGTTTCTTGGATTCCTACAATGAGCAGTTCTTC
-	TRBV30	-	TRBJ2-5	CAWSVRKGAGETQYF	TGTGCCTGGAGTGTAAGGAAGGGGGCGGGGGAGACCCAGTACTTC
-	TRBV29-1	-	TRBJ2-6	CSVVRGESGANVLTF	TGCAGCGTTGTGAGGGGGGAGTCTGGGGCCAACGTCCTGACTTTC
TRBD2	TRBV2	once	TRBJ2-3	CASERGDYSTDTQYF	TGTGCCAGCGAGCGGGGGGACTATAGCACAGATACGCAGTATTTT
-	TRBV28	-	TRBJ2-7	CASSFSGSNSYEQYF	TGTGCCAGCAGTTTTTCAGGGTCGAACTCCTACGAGCAGTACTTC
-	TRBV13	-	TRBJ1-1	CASSFPERGVVTEAFF	TGTGCCAGCAGCTTTCCGGAGAGGGGAGTGGTCACTGAAGCTTTCTTT
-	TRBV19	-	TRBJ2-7	CASSVGRVDEQYF	TGTGCCAGTAGTGTCGGCAGGGTGGACGAGCAGTACTTC
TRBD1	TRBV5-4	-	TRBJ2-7	CASSSPLGTGGDGGYEQYF	TGTGCCAGCAGCTCACCTCTCGGGACAGGTGGGGACGGTGGCTACGAGCAGTACTTC
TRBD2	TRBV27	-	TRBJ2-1	CASSKRRLAGGPYYNEQFF	TGTGCCAGCAGTAAAAGGAGACTAGCGGGAGGGCCGTACTACAATGAGCAGTTCTTC
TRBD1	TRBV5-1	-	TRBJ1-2	CASSPLSGQDYGYTF	TGCGCCAGCAGCCCCCTGTCGGGACAGGACTATGGCTACACCTTC
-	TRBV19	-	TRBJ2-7	CASSKSLQGIKDEQYF	TGTGCCAGTAGTAAGTCCCTTCAGGGTATTAAGGACGAGCAGTACTTC
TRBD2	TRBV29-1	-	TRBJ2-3	CSVTAGVGTDTQYF	TGCAGCGTTACGGCGGGAGTGGGCACAGATACGCAGTATTTT